A selection of T cell receptor beta chains follows, all from one sample in a study of shared clonotypes between healthy human individuals. Measured with immunoSEQ multiplex PCR; TCRdb has only the in-frame clones, and not every one. The sample lists more than 2 million clones; around 93% were seen once. Sequenced input: naive CD8+ T cells from PBMCs. Receptor source: a man aged 18-30 years in good health. Some clones in this sample may be carry-over from other donors' samples. The CDR3 runs from the conserved cysteine through the conserved F or W. The D gene is left open where the match is weak. Clone size appears in some rows only: once, few, many, or a class for an expanded clone.

NA	NA	TRBV7-9	TRBJ2-7	CASSLGVAVSYEQYF	TGTGCCAGCAGCTTAGGGGTAGCGGTCTCCTACGAGCAGTACTTC
NA	TRBD2	TRBV9	TRBJ2-7	CASSPQGTGRGYEQYF	TGTGCCAGCAGCCCCCAGGGGACCGGGAGGGGCTACGAGCAGTACTTC
NA	TRBD1	TRBV19	TRBJ2-2	CASIPRAGQATLNTGELFF	TGTGCCAGTATCCCAAGGGCGGGACAGGCAACATTAAACACCGGGGAGCTGTTTTTT
NA	TRBD2	TRBV2	TRBJ2-1	CASRGRGPSYNEQFF	TGTGCCAGCAGAGGGAGGGGTCCCTCCTACAATGAGCAGTTCTTC
NA	TRBD2	TRBV19	TRBJ2-1	CASSGTGTRGWGEQFF	TGTGCCAGTAGCGGAACCGGGACTAGGGGTTGGGGTGAGCAGTTCTTC
NA	NA	TRBV6-1	TRBJ2-7	CASSELLGRPEDEQYF	TGTGCCAGCAGTGAATTGTTAGGCAGACCCGAAGACGAGCAGTACTTC
NA	NA	TRBV27	TRBJ1-5	CASSLSGFSNQPQHF	TGTGCCAGCAGTTTATCGGGGTTTTCCAATCAGCCCCAGCATTTT
NA	TRBD1	TRBV29-1	TRBJ2-1	CSGGTGDWNEQFF	TGCAGCGGTGGGACAGGGGATTGGAATGAGCAGTTCTTC
NA	NA	TRBV10-2	TRBJ2-7	CASRSLQENEQYF	TGCGCCAGCAGAAGTCTACAGGAGAACGAGCAGTACTTC
once	TRBD2	TRBV7-3	TRBJ2-7	CASSLWAGEAYEQYF	TGTGCCAGCAGCTTATGGGCGGGGGAGGCCTACGAGCAGTACTTC
once	NA	TRBV5-4	TRBJ2-7	CASSFTKTTEQYF	TGTGCCAGCAGCTTCACTAAAACCACCGAGCAGTACTTC
NA	NA	TRBV28	TRBJ2-1	CASSFRTSRGGNEQFF	TGTGCCAGCAGTTTCCGGACTTCCCGAGGGGGCAATGAGCAGTTCTTC
NA	NA	TRBV5-4	TRBJ2-7	CASSGRTSYEQYF	TGTGCCAGCAGCGGACGGACCTCCTACGAGCAGTACTTC
NA	NA	TRBV4-3	TRBJ2-4	CASSPGSTKNIQYF	TGCGCCAGCTCCCCTGGGAGTACCAAAAACATTCAGTACTTC
NA	NA	TRBV11-2	TRBJ2-7	CASSQEPGFSYEQYF	TGTGCCAGCAGCCAAGAGCCCGGCTTCTCCTACGAGCAGTACTTC
NA	TRBD1	TRBV10-3	TRBJ2-6	CATEQGTVTPGANVLTF	TGTGCCACCGAACAGGGGACAGTAACACCTGGGGCCAACGTCCTGACTTTC
NA	TRBD2	TRBV7-2	TRBJ2-5	CASSFAGGRQETQYF	TGTGCCAGCAGCTTCGCGGGGGGGCGGCAAGAGACCCAGTACTTC
NA	TRBD2	TRBV4-1	TRBJ2-7	CASSQELAGPYEQYF	TGCGCCAGCAGCCAAGAACTAGCGGGACCTTACGAGCAGTACTTC
NA	TRBD2	TRBV6-1	TRBJ2-1	CASTRTSGKTNEQFF	TGTGCCAGCACTAGGACTAGCGGGAAGACCAATGAGCAGTTCTTC
NA	TRBD2	TRBV2	TRBJ2-7	CASYKAEGLALYEQYF	TGTGCCAGCTACAAGGCCGAGGGACTAGCGCTATACGAGCAGTACTTC
NA	TRBD2	TRBV2	TRBJ2-1	CASSISAGGGMNEQFF	TGTGCCAGCAGTATCTCCGCGGGAGGGGGTATGAATGAGCAGTTCTTC
NA	TRBD1	TRBV9	TRBJ2-7	CASSASAPGTGQSSYEQYF	TGTGCCAGCAGCGCCTCTGCCCCGGGGACAGGGCAAAGCTCCTACGAGCAGTACTTC
NA	TRBD2	TRBV2	TRBJ2-1	CASGGLAGEASYNEQFF	TGTGCCAGCGGAGGACTAGCAGGAGAAGCTAGCTACAATGAGCAGTTCTTC
NA	TRBD1	TRBV7-8	TRBJ2-1	CASSMDRGPYNEQFF	TGTGCCAGCAGCATGGACAGGGGTCCTTACAATGAGCAGTTCTTC
NA	NA	TRBV9	TRBJ2-3	CASSVLGSQGDTQYF	TGTGCCAGCAGCGTCCTAGGGTCACAGGGAGATACGCAGTATTTT
few	NA	TRBV7-3	TRBJ2-1	CASSLDSYNEQFF	TGTGCCAGCAGCTTAGACTCCTACAATGAGCAGTTCTTC
NA	NA	TRBV2	TRBJ2-7	CAIRGAPLVEQYF	TGTGCCATCAGGGGGGCGCCCCTGGTCGAGCAGTACTTC
NA	NA	TRBV9	TRBJ2-3	CASSPQGRPTDTQYF	TGTGCCAGCAGCCCCCAGGGGCGACCTACAGATACGCAGTATTTT
NA	NA	TRBV28	TRBJ2-7	CASSLRRSRVTSSYEQYF	TGTGCCAGCAGTCTAAGAAGATCCAGGGTTACGAGCTCCTACGAGCAGTACTTC
NA	TRBD2	TRBV6-1	TRBJ2-1	CASSEFLAGHNEQFF	TGTGCCAGCAGTGAATTTCTAGCGGGACACAATGAGCAGTTCTTC
NA	NA	TRBV6-5	TRBJ2-7	CASSYSFTYEQYF	TGTGCCAGCAGTTACTCTTTTACCTACGAGCAGTACTTC
once	NA	TRBV6-1	TRBJ2-7	CASRDYRDSSYEQYF	TGTGCCAGCAGGGACTACCGGGACAGCTCCTACGAGCAGTACTTC
NA	TRBD1	TRBV2	TRBJ1-5	CASSARGNQPQHF	TGTGCCAGCAGCGCCAGGGGGAATCAGCCCCAGCATTTT
once	NA	TRBV11-1	TRBJ2-1	CASSETGNEQFF	TGTGCCAGCAGCGAGACTGGTAATGAGCAGTTCTTC